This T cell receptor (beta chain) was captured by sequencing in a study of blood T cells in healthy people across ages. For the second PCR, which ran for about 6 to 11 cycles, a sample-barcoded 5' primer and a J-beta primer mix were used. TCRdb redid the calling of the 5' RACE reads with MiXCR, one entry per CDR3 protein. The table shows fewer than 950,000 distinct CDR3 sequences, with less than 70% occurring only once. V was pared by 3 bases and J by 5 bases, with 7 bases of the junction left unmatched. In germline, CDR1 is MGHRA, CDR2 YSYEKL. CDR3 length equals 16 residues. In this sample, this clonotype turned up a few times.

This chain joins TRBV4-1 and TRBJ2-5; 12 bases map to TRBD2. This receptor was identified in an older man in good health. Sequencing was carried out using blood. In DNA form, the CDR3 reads TGCGCCAGCAGCCACGAGACTAGCGGGAGAGGGGAGACCCAGTACTTC. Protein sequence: CASSHETSGRGETQYF.